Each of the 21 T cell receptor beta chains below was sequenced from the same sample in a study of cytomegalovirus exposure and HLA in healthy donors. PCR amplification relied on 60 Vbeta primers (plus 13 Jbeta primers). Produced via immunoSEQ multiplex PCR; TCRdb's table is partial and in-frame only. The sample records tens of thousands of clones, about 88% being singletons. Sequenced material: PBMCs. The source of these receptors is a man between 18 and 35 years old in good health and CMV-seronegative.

In nucleotides, the CDR3 is TGTGCCAGCAGCTTGGGACAGGGGGCTTGGGAAAAACTGTTTTTT. Translation: CASSLGQGAWEKLFF. V is TRBV5-6 and J is TRBJ1-4, with 10 nucleotides matching TRBD1. This CDR3 is 15 amino acids long. Germline trimming cut 0 bases from V and 8 bases from J; bases unmatched to any gene: 4. CDR1 is SGHDT, CDR2 YYEEEE, per germline.

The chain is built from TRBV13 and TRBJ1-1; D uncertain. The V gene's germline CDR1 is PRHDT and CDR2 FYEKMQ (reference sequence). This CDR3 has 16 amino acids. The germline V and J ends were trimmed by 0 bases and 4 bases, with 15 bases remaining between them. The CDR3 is CASSLGHRRYGTEAFF. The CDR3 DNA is TGTGCCAGCAGCTTAGGCCATAGGAGGTATGGCACTGAAGCTTTCTTT.

The CDR3 sequence is CASSYGENTEAFF. The CDR3, as DNA: TGTGCCAGCAGTTACGGAGAGAACACTGAAGCTTTCTTT. The chain links TRBV6-5 to TRBJ1-1; D gene uncertain. Trimming cost V 2 bases and J 1 base, with 5 bases left between them. The CDR3 sequence is 13 residues long. Germline CDR1 and CDR2: MNHEY and SVGAGI.

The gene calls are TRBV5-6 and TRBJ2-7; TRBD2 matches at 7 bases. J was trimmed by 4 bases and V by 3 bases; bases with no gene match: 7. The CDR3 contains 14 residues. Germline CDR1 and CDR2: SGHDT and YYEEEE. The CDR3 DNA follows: TGTGCCAGCAGCTCCGGGACTAACCCATACGAGCAGTACTTC. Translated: CASSSGTNPYEQYF.

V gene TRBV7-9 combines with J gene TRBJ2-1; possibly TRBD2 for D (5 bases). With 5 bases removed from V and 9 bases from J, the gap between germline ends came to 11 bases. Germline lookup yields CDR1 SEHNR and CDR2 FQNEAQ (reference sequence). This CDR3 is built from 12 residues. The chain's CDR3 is CASSPERVEQFF. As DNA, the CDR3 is TGTGCCAGCAGCCCGGAGAGGGTTGAGCAGTTCTTC.

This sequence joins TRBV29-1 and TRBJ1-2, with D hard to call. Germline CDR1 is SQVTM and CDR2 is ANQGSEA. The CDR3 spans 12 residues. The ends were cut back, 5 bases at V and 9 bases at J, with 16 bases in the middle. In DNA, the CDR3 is TGCAGCGTTTCGGACTCTTCAGAGAGCTACACCTTC. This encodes CSVSDSSESYTF.

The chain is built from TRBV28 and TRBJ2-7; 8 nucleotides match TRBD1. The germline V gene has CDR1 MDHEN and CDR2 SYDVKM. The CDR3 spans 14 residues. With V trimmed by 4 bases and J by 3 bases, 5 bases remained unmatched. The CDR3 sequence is CASSSRQGIYEQYF. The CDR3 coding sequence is TGTGCCAGCAGTTCCCGACAGGGGATCTACGAGCAGTACTTC.

CDR3 protein: CASSDRGTGAGEQYF. The CDR3 nucleotides are TGCGCCAGCAGTGACCGCGGGACAGGGGCGGGAGAGCAGTACTTC. The chain carries TRBV10-1 and TRBJ2-7; 10 bases map to TRBD1. With 3 bases clipped from V and 7 bases from J, the junction kept 9 bases outside the gene matches. Germline CDR1 reads WNHNN; CDR2 reads SYGVQD (reference sequence). The CDR3 sequence is 15 residues long.

CDR3 sequence: CASSVSGQGGEQFF. CDR3 nucleotides: TGTGCCAGCAGCGTGTCGGGACAGGGAGGTGAGCAGTTCTTC. The gene calls are TRBV9 and TRBJ2-1; 9 nucleotides match TRBD1. In germline, CDR1 is SGDLS, CDR2 YYNGEE. V was pared by 2 bases and J by 9 bases, with 6 bases of the junction left unmatched. This CDR3 comprises 14 residues.

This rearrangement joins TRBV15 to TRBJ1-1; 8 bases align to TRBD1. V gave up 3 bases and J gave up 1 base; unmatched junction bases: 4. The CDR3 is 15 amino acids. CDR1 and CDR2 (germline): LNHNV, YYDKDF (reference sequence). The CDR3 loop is CATSRSGQGNTEAFF. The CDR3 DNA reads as TGTGCCACCAGCAGGAGTGGACAGGGGAACACTGAAGCTTTCTTT. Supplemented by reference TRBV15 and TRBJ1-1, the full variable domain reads DAMVIQNPRYQVTQFGKPVTLSCSQTLNHNVMYWYQQKSSQAPKLLFHYYDKDFNNEADTPDNFQSRRPNTSFCFLDIRSPGLGDTAMYLCATSRSGQGNTEAFFGQGTRLTVV.

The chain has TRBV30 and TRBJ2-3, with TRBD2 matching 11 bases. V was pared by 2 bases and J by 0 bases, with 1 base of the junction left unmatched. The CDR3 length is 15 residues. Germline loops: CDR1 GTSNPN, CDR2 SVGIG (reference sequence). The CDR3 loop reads CAWSLAGGSTDTQYF. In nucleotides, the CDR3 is TGTGCCTGGAGTTTAGCGGGAGGGAGCACAGATACGCAGTATTTT.

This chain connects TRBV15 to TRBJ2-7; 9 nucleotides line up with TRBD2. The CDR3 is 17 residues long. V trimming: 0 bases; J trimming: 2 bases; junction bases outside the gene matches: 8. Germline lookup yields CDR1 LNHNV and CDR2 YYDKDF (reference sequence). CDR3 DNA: TGTGCCACCAGCAGAGATAGGGTTAGCGGGAGCACCTACGAGCAGTACTTC. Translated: CATSRDRVSGSTYEQYF.

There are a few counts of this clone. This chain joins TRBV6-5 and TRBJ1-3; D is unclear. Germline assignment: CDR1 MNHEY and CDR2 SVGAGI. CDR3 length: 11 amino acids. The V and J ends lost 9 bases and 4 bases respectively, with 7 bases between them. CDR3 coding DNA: TGTGCCAGTACTAGGGGAAACACCATATATTTT. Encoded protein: CASTRGNTIYF.

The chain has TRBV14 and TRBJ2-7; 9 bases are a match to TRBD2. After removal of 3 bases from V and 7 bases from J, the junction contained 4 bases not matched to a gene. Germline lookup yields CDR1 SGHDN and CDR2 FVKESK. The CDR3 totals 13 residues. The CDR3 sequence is CASSQLAGSEQYF. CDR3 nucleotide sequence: TGTGCCAGCAGCCAGCTAGCGGGGTCGGAGCAGTACTTC.

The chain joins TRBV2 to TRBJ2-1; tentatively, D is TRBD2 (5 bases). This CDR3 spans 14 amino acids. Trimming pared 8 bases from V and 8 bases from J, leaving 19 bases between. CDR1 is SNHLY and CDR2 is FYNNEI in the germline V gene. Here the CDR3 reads CASPTVDSGDEQFF. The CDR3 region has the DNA TGTGCCAGCCCCACCGTGGACTCGGGCGATGAGCAGTTCTTC.

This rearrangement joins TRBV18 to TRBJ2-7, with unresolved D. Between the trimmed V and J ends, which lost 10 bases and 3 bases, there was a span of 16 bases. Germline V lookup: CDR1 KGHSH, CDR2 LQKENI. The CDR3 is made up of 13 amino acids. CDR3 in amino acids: CATRPSTNYEQYF. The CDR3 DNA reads TGTGCCACCCGACCGAGTACTAACTACGAGCAGTACTTC. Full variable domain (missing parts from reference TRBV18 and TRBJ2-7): NAGVMQNPRHLVRRRGQEARLRCSPMKGHSHVYWYRQLPEEGLKFMVYLQKENIIDESGMPKERFSAEFPKEGPSILRIQQVVRGDSAAYFCATRPSTNYEQYFGPGTRLTVT.

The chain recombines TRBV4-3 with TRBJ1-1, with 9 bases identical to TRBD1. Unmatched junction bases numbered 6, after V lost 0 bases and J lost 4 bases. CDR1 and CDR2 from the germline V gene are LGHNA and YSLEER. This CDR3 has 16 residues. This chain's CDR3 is CASSQESGTGSTEAFF. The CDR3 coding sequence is TGCGCCAGCAGCCAAGAGTCGGGGACAGGGAGCACTGAAGCTTTCTTT.

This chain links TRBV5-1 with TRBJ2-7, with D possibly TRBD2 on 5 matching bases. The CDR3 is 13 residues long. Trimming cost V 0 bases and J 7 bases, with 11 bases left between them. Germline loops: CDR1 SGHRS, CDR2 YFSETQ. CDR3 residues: CASSLGAGDEQYF. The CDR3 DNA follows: TGCGCCAGCAGCTTGGGAGCCGGGGATGAGCAGTACTTC.

The CDR3 DNA follows: TGTGCCAGCAGTAACGACCTCCGGAGCGGCTATGGCTACACCTTC. Encoded protein: CASSNDLRSGYGYTF. This rearrangement joins TRBV6-5 to TRBJ1-2; D is unresolved. CDR1 MNHEY and CDR2 SVGAGI come from the germline V gene. Between the trimmed V and J ends, which lost 5 bases and 4 bases, there was a span of 17 bases. The CDR3 consists of 15 residues.

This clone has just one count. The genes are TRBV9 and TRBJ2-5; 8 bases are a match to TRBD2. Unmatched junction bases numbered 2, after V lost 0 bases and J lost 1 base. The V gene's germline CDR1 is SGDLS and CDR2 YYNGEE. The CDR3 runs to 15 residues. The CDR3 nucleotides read TGTGCCAGCAGCGTAGCGGGAGGGAGCCAAGAGACCCAGTACTTC. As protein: CASSVAGGSQETQYF.

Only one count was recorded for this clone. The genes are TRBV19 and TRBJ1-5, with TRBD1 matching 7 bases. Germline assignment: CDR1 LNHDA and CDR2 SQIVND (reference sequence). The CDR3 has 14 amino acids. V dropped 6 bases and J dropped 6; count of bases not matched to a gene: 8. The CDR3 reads CASRGAGGFQPQHF. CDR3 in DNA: TGTGCCAGTAGAGGGGCAGGGGGTTTTCAGCCCCAGCATTTT.